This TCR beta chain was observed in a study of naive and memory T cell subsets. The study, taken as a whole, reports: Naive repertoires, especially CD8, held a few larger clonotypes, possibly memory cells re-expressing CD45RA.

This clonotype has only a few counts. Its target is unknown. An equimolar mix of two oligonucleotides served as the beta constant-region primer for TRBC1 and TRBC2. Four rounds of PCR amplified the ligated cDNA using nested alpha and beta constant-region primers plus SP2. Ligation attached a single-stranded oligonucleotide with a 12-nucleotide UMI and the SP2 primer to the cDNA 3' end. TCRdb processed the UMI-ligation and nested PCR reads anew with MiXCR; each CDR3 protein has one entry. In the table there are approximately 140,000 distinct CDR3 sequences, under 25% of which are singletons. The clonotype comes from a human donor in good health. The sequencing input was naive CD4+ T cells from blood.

The CDR3 nucleotides are TGTGCCAGCAGTTTAGTACAGGGGAGTGGTGCTGAAGCTTTCTTT. Its protein product is CASSLVQGSGAEAFF. This chain connects TRBV28 to TRBJ1-1, with 7 bases matching TRBD1. With V trimmed by 2 bases and J by 6 bases, 9 bases remained unmatched. Germline loops: CDR1 MDHEN, CDR2 SYDVKM. CDR3 length: 15 residues.